This TCR beta chain was recorded in a study of blood T cell repertoires in COVID-19. Study-level information: Sites in the United States, Italy and Spain provided acute and convalescent COVID-19 samples.

TCRdb keeps only in-frame clones here, not all; method: immunoSEQ multiplex PCR. The table has 55,000 to 75,000 clones, 80% to 85% seen once. The germline V gene encodes CDR1 SGHRS and CDR2 YFSETQ. The junction had 8 bases not matched to a gene; V was cut back by 3 bases and J by 1 base. CDR3 size: 17 residues. The V call is TRBV5-1, the J call TRBJ2-4; 9 nucleotides agree with TRBD1. Sequenced material: peripheral blood. The clonotype comes from a man between 60 and 75 years old with COVID-19, enrolled during active disease. This CDR3 is CASSSTGGPAAKNIQYF. CDR3 sequence (DNA): TGCGCCAGCAGCTCCACAGGGGGCCCGGCGGCCAAAAACATTCAGTACTTC. Drawing the rest from reference TRBV5-1 and TRBJ2-4, the complete variable domain is KAGVTQTPRYLIKTRGQQVTLSCSPISGHRSVSWYQQTPGQGLQFLFEYFSETQRNKGNFPGRFSGRQFSNSRSEMNVSTLELGDSALYLCASSSTGGPAAKNIQYFGAGTRLSVL.